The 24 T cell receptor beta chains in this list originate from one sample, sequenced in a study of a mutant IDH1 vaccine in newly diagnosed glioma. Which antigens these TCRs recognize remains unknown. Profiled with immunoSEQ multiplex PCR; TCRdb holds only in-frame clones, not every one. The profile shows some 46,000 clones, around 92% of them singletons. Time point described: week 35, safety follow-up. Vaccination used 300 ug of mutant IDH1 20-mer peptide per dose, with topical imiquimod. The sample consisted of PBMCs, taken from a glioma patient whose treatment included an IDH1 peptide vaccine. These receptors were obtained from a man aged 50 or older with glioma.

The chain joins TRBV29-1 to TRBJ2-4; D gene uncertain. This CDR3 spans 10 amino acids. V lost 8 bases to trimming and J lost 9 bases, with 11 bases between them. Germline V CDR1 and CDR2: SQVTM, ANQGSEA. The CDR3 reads CSFPSGIQYF. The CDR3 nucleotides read TGCAGCTTCCCCTCGGGCATTCAGTACTTC. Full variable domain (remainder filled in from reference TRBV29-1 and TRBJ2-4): SAVISQKPSRDICQRGTSLTIQCQVDSQVTMMFWYRQQPGQSLTLIATANQGSEATYESGFVIDKFPISRPNLTFSTLTVSNMSPEDSSIYLCSFPSGIQYFGAGTRLSVL.

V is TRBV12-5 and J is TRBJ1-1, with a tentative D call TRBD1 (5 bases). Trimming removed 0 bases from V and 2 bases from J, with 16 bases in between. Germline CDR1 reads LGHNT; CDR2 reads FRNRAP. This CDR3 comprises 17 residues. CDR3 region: CASGLVKIGGGNTEAFF. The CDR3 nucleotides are TGTGCTAGTGGTTTGGTAAAAATTGGGGGGGGAAACACTGAAGCTTTCTTT.

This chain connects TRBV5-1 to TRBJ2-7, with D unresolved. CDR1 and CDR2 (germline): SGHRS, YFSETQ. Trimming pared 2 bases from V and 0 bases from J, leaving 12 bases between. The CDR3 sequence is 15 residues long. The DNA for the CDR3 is TGCGCCAGCAGCTTCCGTGGCGGTAGCTCCTACGAGCAGTACTTC. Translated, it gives CASSFRGGSSYEQYF.

DNA for the CDR3: TGCAGCGCTGGGGGGTTTGGGAACACTGAAGCTTTCTTT. It yields the protein CSAGGFGNTEAFF. V and J are TRBV29-1 and TRBJ1-1, with D possibly matching TRBD1 (5 bases). CDR3 length: 13 residues. Looked up from germline, CDR1 is SQVTM and CDR2 is ANQGSEA. Trimming took 7 bases from V and 1 from J, leaving 13 bases between them.

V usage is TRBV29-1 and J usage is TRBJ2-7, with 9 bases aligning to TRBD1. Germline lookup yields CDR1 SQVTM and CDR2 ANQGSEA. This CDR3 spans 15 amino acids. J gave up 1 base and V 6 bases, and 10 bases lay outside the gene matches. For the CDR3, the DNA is TGCAGCGTGCACACCGGGACAGGGCGTTCCTACGAGCAGTACTTC. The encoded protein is CSVHTGTGRSYEQYF.

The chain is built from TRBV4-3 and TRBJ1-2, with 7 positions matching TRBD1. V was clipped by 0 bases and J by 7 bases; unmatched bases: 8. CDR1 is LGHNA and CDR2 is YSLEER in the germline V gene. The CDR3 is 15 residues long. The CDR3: CASSQDGLTGPGYTF. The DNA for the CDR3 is TGCGCCAGCAGCCAAGATGGATTGACAGGGCCTGGCTACACCTTC.

CDR3 bases: TGTGCCAGCAGAATGGACGGGGAACTCTATGGCTACACCTTC. Its protein product is CASRMDGELYGYTF. The genes are TRBV6-1 and TRBJ1-2; D is undetermined. V was pared by 6 bases and J by 4 bases, with 15 bases between. The CDR3 sequence is 14 residues long. Germline V lookup: CDR1 MNHNS, CDR2 SASEGT.

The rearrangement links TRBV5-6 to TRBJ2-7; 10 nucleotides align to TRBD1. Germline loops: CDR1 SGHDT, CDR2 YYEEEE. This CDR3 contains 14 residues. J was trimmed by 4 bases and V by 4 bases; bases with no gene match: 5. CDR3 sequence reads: CASSPGTGAYEQYF. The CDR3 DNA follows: TGTGCCAGCAGCCCCGGGACAGGGGCTTACGAGCAGTACTTC.

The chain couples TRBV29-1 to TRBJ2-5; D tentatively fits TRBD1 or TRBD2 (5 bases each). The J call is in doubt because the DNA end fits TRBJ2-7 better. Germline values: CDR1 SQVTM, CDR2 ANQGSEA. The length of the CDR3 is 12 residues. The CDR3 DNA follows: TGCAGCGGGGACGGCCGCTCCTACGAGCAGTACTTC. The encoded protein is CSGDGRSYEQYF.

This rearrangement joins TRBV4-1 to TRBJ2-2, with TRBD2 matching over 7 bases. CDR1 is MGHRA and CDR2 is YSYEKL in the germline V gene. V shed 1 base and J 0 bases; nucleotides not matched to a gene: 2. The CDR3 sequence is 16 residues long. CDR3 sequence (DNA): TGCGCCAGCAGCCAAGGCGGGGGACCGAACACCGGGGAGCTGTTTTTT. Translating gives CASSQGGGPNTGELFF.

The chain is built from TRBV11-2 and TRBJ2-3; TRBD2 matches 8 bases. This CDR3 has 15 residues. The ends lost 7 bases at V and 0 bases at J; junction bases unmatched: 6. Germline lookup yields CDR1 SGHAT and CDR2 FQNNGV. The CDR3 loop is CASNPSGSSTDTQYF. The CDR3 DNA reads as TGTGCCAGCAACCCTAGCGGGTCTAGCACAGATACGCAGTATTTT.

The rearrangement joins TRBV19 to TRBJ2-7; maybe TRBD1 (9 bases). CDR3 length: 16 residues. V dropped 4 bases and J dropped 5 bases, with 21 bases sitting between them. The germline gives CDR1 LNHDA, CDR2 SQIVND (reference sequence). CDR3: CASSNPGGTGNHEQYF. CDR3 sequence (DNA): TGTGCCAGTAGTAACCCGGGGGGGACAGGGAACCACGAGCAGTACTTC.

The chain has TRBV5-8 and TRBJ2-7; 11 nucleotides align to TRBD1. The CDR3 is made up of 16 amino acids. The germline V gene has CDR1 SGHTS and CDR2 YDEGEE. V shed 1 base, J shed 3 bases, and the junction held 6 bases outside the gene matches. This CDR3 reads CASSLPGTGGFYEQYF. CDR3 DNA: TGTGCCAGCAGCTTGCCCGGGACAGGGGGATTCTACGAGCAGTACTTC.

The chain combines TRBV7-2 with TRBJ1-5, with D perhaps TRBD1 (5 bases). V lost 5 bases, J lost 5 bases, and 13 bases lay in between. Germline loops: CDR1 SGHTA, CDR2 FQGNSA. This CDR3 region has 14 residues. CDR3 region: CASSPGAGYQPQHF. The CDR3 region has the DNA TGTGCCAGCAGCCCCGGGGCTGGTTATCAGCCCCAGCATTTT.

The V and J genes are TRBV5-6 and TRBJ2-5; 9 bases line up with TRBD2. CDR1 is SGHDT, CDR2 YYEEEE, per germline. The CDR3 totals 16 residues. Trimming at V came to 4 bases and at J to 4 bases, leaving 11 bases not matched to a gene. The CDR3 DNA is TGTGCCAGCAGCCAGACTTTTAGCGGGAGTCTAGAGACCCAGTACTTC. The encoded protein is CASSQTFSGSLETQYF.

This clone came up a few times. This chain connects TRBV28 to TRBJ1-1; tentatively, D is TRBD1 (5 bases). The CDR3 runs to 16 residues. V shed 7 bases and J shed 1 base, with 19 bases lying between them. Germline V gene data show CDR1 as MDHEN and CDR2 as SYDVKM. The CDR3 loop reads CASKVLEGRTNTEAFF. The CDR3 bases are TGTGCCAGCAAGGTTCTAGAGGGACGGACGAACACTGAAGCTTTCTTT.

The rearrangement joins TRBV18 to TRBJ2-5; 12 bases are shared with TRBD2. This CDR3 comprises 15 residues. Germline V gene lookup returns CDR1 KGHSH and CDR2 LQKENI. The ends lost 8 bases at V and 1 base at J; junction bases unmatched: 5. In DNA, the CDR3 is TGTGCCAGCCGTCCTAGCGGGAGGGCCCAAGAGACCCAGTACTTC. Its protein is CASRPSGRAQETQYF.

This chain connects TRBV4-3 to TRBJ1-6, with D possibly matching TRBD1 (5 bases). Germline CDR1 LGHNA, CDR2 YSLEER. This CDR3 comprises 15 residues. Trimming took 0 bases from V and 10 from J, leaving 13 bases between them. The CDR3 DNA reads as TGCGCCAGCAGCCAAGAAGGGGACTCGGGGTCACCCCTCCACTTT. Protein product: CASSQEGDSGSPLHF.

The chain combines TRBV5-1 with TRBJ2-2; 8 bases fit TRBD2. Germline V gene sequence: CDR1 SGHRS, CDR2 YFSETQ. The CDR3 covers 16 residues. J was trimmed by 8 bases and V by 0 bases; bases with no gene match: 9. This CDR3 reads CASSLVVAGSSGELFF. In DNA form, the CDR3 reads TGCGCCAGCAGCTTGGTGGTAGCGGGGTCCTCAGGGGAGCTGTTTTTT.

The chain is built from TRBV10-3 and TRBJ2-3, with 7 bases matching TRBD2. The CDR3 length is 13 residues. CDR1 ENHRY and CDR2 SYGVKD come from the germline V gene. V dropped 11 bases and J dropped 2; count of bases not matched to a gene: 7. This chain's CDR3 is CAAGAEATDTQYF. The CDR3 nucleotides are TGTGCCGCGGGAGCGGAGGCCACAGATACGCAGTATTTT.

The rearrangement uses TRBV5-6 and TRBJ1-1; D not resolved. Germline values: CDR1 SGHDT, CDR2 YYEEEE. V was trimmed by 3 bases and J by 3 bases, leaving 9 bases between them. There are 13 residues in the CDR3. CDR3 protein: CASSWIYDTEAFF. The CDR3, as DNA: TGTGCCAGCAGCTGGATCTACGACACTGAAGCTTTCTTT.

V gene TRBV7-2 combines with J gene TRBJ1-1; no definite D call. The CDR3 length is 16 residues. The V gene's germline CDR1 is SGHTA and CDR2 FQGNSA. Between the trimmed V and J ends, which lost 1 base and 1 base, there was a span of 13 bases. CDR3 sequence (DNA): TGTGCCAGCAGCTTAGATCTTCGGCGGACGAACACTGAAGCTTTCTTT. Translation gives CASSLDLRRTNTEAFF.

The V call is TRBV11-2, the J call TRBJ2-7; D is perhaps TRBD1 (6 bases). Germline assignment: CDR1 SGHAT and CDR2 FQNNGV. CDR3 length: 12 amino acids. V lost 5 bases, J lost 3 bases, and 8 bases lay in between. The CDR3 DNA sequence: TGTGCCAGCAGCACAGGGTTCTACGAGCAGTACTTC. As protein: CASSTGFYEQYF.

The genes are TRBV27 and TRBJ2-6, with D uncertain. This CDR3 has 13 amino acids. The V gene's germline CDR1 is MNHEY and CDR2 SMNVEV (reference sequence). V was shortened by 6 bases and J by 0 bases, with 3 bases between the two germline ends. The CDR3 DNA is TGTGCCAGCAGCCCCTCTGGGGCCAACGTCCTGACTTTC. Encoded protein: CASSPSGANVLTF.